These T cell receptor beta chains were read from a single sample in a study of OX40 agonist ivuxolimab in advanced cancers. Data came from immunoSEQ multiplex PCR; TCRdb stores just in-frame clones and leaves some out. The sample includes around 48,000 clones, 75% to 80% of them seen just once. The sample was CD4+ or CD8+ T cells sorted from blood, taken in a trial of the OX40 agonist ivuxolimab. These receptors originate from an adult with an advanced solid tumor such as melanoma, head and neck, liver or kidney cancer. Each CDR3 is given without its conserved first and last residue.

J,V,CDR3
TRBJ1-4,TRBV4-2,ASSQVAGQDEKLF
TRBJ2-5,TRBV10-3,AISGVGKPGGKETQY
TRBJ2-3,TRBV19,ASSMKGDTDTQY
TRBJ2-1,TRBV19,ASSTRDSYNEQF
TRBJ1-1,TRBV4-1,ASSQDVRTGRANTEAF
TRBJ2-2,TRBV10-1,ASTGGPNTGELF
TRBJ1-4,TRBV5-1,ASSSQGDFGEKLF
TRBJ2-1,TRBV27,ASSLRLAASNEQF
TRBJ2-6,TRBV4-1,ASSISIPQSRANVLT
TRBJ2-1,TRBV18,ASSPPAGGSYNEQF
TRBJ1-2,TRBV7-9,ASSPLRRDRNKDGYT
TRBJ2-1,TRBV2,ASSEAQGYSYNEQF
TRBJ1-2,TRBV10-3,AISDSGQGPDYGYT
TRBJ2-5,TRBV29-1,SVEGGWAPETQY
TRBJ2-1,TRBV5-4,ASSPRTAGASGAWEQF
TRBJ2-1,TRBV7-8,ASSLAAGFMMGYNEQF
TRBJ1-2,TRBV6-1,ASSAPNRSGYT
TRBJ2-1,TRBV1,TSSQADFPSSYNEQF
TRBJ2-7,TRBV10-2,ATLDRGSSRYEQY
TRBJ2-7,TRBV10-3,AIGDRFGQY
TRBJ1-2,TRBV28,ASSPGGTGGASYGYT
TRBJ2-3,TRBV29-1,SVAREDSRSTDTQY
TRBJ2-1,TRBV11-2,ASSLELGNEQF
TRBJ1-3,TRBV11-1,ASSMRTGTGNTIY
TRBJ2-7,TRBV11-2,ASSPISRGREYSYEQY
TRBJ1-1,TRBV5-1,ASSLQMASENTEAF
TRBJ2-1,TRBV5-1,ASSLVTSGYNEQF
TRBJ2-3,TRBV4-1,ASSQRGLAGTTDTQY
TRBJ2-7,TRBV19,ASSRTGDEQY
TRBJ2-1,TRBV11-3,ASSLESAGVSYNEQF
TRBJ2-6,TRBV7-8,ASSLGFTAGSIGANVLT
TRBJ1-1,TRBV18,ASSGQSNTEAF
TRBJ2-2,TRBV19,ASSGAPTSMDTGELF
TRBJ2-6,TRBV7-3,ASSLTPGANVLT
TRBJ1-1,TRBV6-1,ASSGQGGNTEAF
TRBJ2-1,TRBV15,ATSRDGTGVNEQF
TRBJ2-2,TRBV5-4,ASSLGSRANTGELF
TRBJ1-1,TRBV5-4,ASSMPGENTEAF
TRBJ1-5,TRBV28,ASSGGTGSRNQPQH
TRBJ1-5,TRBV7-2,ASSAQVARGHQPQH
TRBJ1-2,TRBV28,ASNPGTANYGYT
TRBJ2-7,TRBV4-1,ASSQGRLAAYEQY
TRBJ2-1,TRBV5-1,ASSPEGRGHNEQF
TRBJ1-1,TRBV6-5,ASRYQGNTEAF
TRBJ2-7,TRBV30,AWSPGGAGTYEQY
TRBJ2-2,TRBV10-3,AIRKGLAGEGIGELF
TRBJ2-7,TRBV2,ASSDNRGAQY
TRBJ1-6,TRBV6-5,ASSYRGYPPLH
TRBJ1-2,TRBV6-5,ATLDGAANYGYT
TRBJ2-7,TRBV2,ASSERSAYEQY
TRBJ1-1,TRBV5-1,ASSPSTMNTEAF
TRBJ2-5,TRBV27,ASSRTGWETQY
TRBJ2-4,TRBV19,ASSIPGRLAKNIQY
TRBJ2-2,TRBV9,ASSAAGTTGELF